This T cell receptor beta chain was observed in a study of cytomegalovirus exposure and HLA in healthy donors. Notes on the study in general: TCR beta chains numbering 164 were designated cytomegalovirus-associated. The TCR clusters that emerged in the first cohort tended, a later analysis found, to co-occur in the 120 or so validation repertoires.

These donors were members of the approximately 120-subject validation cohort, a group separate from the roughly 700-subject first cohort. Method: immunoSEQ multiplex PCR; TCRdb's copy keeps in-frame clones and lacks some. The sample consists of 220,000 or so clones, 80% to 85% of them appearing once. Comment on this clone: As yet, its antigen is unknown.

Losses at the gene ends were 6 bases for V and 6 bases for J; bases not matched to a gene: 11. CDR1 is SGHAT and CDR2 is FQNNGV in the germline V gene. There are 15 residues in the CDR3. The sequenced sample was PBMCs. V usage is TRBV11-2 and J usage is TRBJ1-2; TRBD1 matches 9 bases. This TCR came from a woman in her twenties or thirties in good health and CMV-seropositive. The CDR3 region is CASRTLTGGGDGYTF. The CDR3 DNA reads as TGTGCCAGCAGAACACTTACAGGGGGCGGTGATGGCTACACCTTC.